The next 27 T cell receptor beta chains were all read from a single sample in a study of T cells after yellow fever vaccination. TCRdb re-derived calls from the 5' RACE reads in MiXCR, one entry per CDR3 protein. There are approximately 580,000 distinct CDR3 sequences in the sample; less than 20% occur only once, and 15% to 20% lies in the top ten. Sample: PBMCs, taken less than 6 days after the first yellow fever vaccination. Source of these receptors: a man younger than 35 who received the YFV17D yellow fever vaccine.

This clonotype was counted between two and nine times. The V call is TRBV7-2, the J call TRBJ2-7; no clear D. Germline CDR1 SGHTA, CDR2 FQGNSA. Trimming removed 1 base from V and 7 bases from J, with 11 bases in between. The CDR3 loop spans 13 amino acids. DNA of the CDR3: TGTGCCAGCAGCTTAGTTCACGGCCGGGAGCAGTACTTC. This gives the protein CASSLVHGREQYF.

Many counts were recorded for this clonotype. The chain has TRBV5-1 and TRBJ2-7, with TRBD1 identical over 9 bases. Germline loops: CDR1 SGHRS, CDR2 YFSETQ. The CDR3 runs to 13 residues. J was trimmed by 3 bases and V by 5 bases; bases with no gene match: 3. This CDR3 is CASSWGQGYEQYV. CDR3 in DNA: TGCGCCAGCAGTTGGGGACAGGGCTACGAGCAGTACGTC.

This clonotype was detected once. This chain connects TRBV19 to TRBJ2-3, with 9 bases fitting TRBD2. The CDR3 is 16 amino acids. Per the germline V gene, CDR1 is LNHDA and CDR2 is SQIVND (reference sequence). The J segment lost 1 base and the V segment lost 5 bases, leaving 7 bases of the junction unmatched. The CDR3 loop is CASSRPPSGGTDTQYF. CDR3 sequence (DNA): TGTGCCAGTAGTCGCCCACCTAGCGGGGGCACAGATACGCAGTATTTT. Looking up the rest from reference TRBV19 and TRBJ2-3 gives the full variable domain: DGGITQSPKYLFRKEGQNVTLSCEQNLNHDAMYWYRQDPGQGLRLIYYSQIVNDFQKGDIAEGYSVSREKKESFPLTVTSAQKNPTAFYLCASSRPPSGGTDTQYFGPGTRLTVL.

This clonotype was seen only a few times. The rearrangement links TRBV29-1 to TRBJ2-5; D is unclear. The CDR3 length is 12 residues. Trimming took off 1 base at V and 3 bases at J, with 6 bases between the two ends. Looked up from germline, CDR1 is SQVTM and CDR2 is ANQGSEA. The CDR3 sequence is CSVEVGEETQYF. The CDR3 DNA sequence: TGCAGCGTTGAAGTTGGGGAAGAGACCCAGTACTTC.

This sequence joins TRBV20-1 and TRBJ2-7, with a weak D call TRBD2 (6 bases). Between the trimmed V and J ends, which lost 3 bases and 2 bases, there was a span of 11 bases. Germline V gene data show CDR1 as DFQATT and CDR2 as SNEGSKA (reference sequence). The CDR3 runs to 13 residues. The CDR3 protein is CSASTGTPYEQYF. The CDR3 nucleotides read TGCAGTGCTAGTACGGGGACTCCCTACGAGCAGTACTTC.

The V call is TRBV12-3 or TRBV12-4, the J call TRBJ2-5; D is ambiguous. Trimming stripped 8 bases from V and 5 bases from J, with 18 bases between. This CDR3 contains 14 residues. The CDR3 DNA is TGTGCCAGCGGTTCAGACGCTATGGTTGAGACCCAGTACTTC. It translates to CASGSDAMVETQYF.

This clonotype was picked up a small number of times. The V and J genes are TRBV25-1 and TRBJ2-1; the D gene is possibly TRBD2 (7 bases). CDR1 MGHDK and CDR2 SYGVNS come from the germline V gene. The CDR3 is 19 amino acids. The V and J ends lost 4 bases and 0 bases respectively, with 22 bases between them. CDR3 in DNA: TGTGCCAGCAGTGTGAGGCGGGGGCCCTTAGGGAGCTCCTACAATGAGCAGTTCTTC. This sequence encodes CASSVRRGPLGSSYNEQFF.

This clonotype has just a few counts. The CDR3 bases are TGCGCCAGTCAAATGGGGGCTACGGCCTACGAGCAGTACTTC. Its translation: CASQMGATAYEQYF. The gene calls are TRBV5-1 and TRBJ2-7, with D maybe TRBD1 (6 bases). Trimming took off 8 bases at V and 2 bases at J, with 17 bases between the two ends. The CDR3 extends over 14 amino acids. From germline, CDR1 is SGHRS and CDR2 YFSETQ.

This clonotype was seen a handful of times. The V and J genes are TRBV7-3 and TRBJ2-3, with 7 bases matching TRBD2. This CDR3 is built from 15 residues. Looked up from germline, CDR1 is SGHTA and CDR2 is FQGTGA. V shed 5 bases, J shed 4 bases, and the junction held 9 bases outside the gene matches. As DNA, the CDR3 is TGTGCCAGCAGCCACTGGGCAGGGAGGGCAGATACGCAGTATTTT. Translated, it gives CASSHWAGRADTQYF.

On this clonotype: Mismatch with germline at one junction end may stem from a read error. The CDR3 coding sequence is TGTGCTAGCAGCTCCGCTCCCCAGAACACTGAAGCTTTCTTT. This codes for CASSSAPQNTEAFF. J is TRBJ1-1 and V is TRBV7-7; no reliable D call. The CDR3 sequence is 14 residues long. The germline V gene has CDR1 SSHAT and CDR2 FNYEAQ (reference sequence).

The chain joins TRBV20-1 to TRBJ1-4; D is possibly TRBD1 (5 bases). Germline assignment: CDR1 DFQATT and CDR2 SNEGSKA (reference sequence). V lost 1 base, J lost 4 bases, and 10 bases lay in between. CDR3 length: 14 amino acids. The CDR3 loop is CSARAGTGNEKLFF. In DNA form, the CDR3 reads TGCAGTGCTAGAGCGGGGACCGGTAATGAAAAACTGTTTTTT.

In its sample, this clonotype was seen many times. The genes are TRBV6-5 and TRBJ1-6; tentatively, D is TRBD1 (6 bases). V lost 6 bases, J lost 13 bases, and 13 bases lay in between. This CDR3 contains 12 residues. Germline V gives CDR1 MNHEY, CDR2 SVGAGI. The chain's CDR3 is CASRRGQLPLHF. For the CDR3, the DNA is TGTGCCAGCAGAAGAGGACAGTTGCCCCTCCACTTT.

This clonotype was seen a handful of times. The chain links TRBV18 to TRBJ2-7, with D perhaps assigned TRBD1 or TRBD2 (5 bases each). The CDR3 covers 14 residues. Trimming removed 9 bases at V and 1 base at J, with 16 bases between. The germline V gene encodes CDR1 KGHSH and CDR2 LQKENI. The CDR3 bases are TGTGCCAGTCCCGGGACCCATCGATCCTACGAGCAGTACGTC. It codes for CASPGTHRSYEQYV.

This clonotype occurred a few times. This rearrangement joins TRBV7-2 to TRBJ2-1; D possibly matches TRBD1 or TRBD2 (5 bases each). Germline CDR1 and CDR2: SGHTA and FQGNSA. Trimming removed 5 bases from V and 3 bases from J, with 8 bases in between. The CDR3 runs 13 residues. CDR3 bases: TGTGCCAGCAGCCAGAGGGGCTACAATGAGCAGTTCTTC. It codes for CASSQRGYNEQFF.

V usage is TRBV5-1 and J usage is TRBJ1-1, with TRBD1 as a possible D gene (5 bases). The length of the CDR3 is 14 residues. V gave up 2 bases and J gave up 4 bases, with 12 bases separating them. In germline, CDR1 is SGHRS, CDR2 YFSETQ. The CDR3 loop reads CASSFSVGGTEAFF. The CDR3 DNA follows: TGCGCCAGCAGCTTTTCAGTCGGGGGCACTGAAGCTTTCTTT.

The rearrangement uses TRBV6-5 and TRBJ2-5; D is unresolved. Germline CDR1 reads MNHEY; CDR2 reads SVGAGI. The CDR3 extends over 15 amino acids. V shed 3 bases and J shed 0 bases, with 11 bases lying between them. The CDR3 coding sequence is TGTGCCAGCAGTTATATGGGGAAGTACCAAGAGACCCAGTACTTC. Protein product: CASSYMGKYQETQYF.

The sample holds a few counts of this clonotype. A read error may account for a junction end that differs from germline. The chain links TRBV3-1 to TRBJ2-5; D is perhaps TRBD1 (5 bases). This CDR3 spans 14 amino acids. Germline V CDR1 and CDR2: LGHDT, YNNKEL (reference sequence). In DNA form, the CDR3 reads TGCGCCAGCAGCCAATTCAGGGACCAAGAGACCCAGTACTTC. Its translation is CASSQFRDQETQYF.

This clonotype has just a few counts. This chain uses TRBV20-1 with TRBJ2-5, with 7 bases lining up with TRBD1. V trimming: 7 bases; J trimming: 2 bases; junction bases outside the gene matches: 7. From germline, CDR1 is DFQATT and CDR2 SNEGSKA (reference sequence). This CDR3 has 13 residues. CDR3 amino acids: CSVMMGQQETQYF. The CDR3 nucleotides read TGCAGTGTCATGATGGGACAGCAAGAGACCCAGTACTTC.

The rearrangement links TRBV6-1 to TRBJ1-5; D is perhaps TRBD1 (5 bases). CDR1 and CDR2 (germline): MNHNS, SASEGT. The CDR3 has 15 residues. V lost 0 bases to trimming and J lost 4 bases, with 10 bases between them. CDR3 bases: TGTGCCAGCAGTGAAGCCGTCAGGGAAAATCAGCCCCAGCATTTT. This sequence encodes CASSEAVRENQPQHF.

This clonotype appeared once. The chain uses TRBV6-1 and TRBJ1-2; 7 nucleotides match TRBD1. Unmatched junction bases numbered 14, after V lost 7 bases and J lost 3 bases. This CDR3 spans 16 amino acids. In germline, CDR1 is MNHNS, CDR2 SASEGT. The CDR3 region is CASKRTVHRGDYGYTF. CDR3 in DNA: TGTGCCAGCAAAAGGACCGTGCACAGGGGCGACTATGGCTACACCTTC.

The rearrangement links TRBV15 to TRBJ2-1, with 12 bases lining up with TRBD2. The CDR3 sequence is 15 residues long. Germline values: CDR1 LNHNV, CDR2 YYDKDF (reference sequence). The V and J ends lost 5 bases and 3 bases, in that order; junction bases with no gene match: 2. The CDR3 nucleotides read TGTGCCACCAGCGGACTAGCGGGGATCTACAATGAGCAGTTCTTC. Translation: CATSGLAGIYNEQFF.

The genes are TRBV9 and TRBJ2-7; a weak D match, TRBD2 (5 bases). V lost 4 bases to trimming and J lost 0 bases, with 11 bases between them. The CDR3 is 14 residues long. The germline CDR1 and CDR2 sequences are SGDLS and YYNGEE. CDR3 protein: CASSRTGNSYEQYF. CDR3 sequence (DNA): TGTGCCAGCAGCAGAACCGGGAACTCCTACGAGCAGTACTTC.

At least ten counts were recorded for this clonotype. The V gene is TRBV7-9, the J gene TRBJ1-2; 7 bases are shared with TRBD1. The CDR3 is 14 amino acids. Germline V gene sequence: CDR1 SEHNR, CDR2 FQNEAQ (reference sequence). The V and J ends lost 0 bases and 4 bases, in that order; junction bases with no gene match: 2. The CDR3 coding sequence is TGTGCCAGCAGCTTAGCCGGGACAGCCTATGGCTACACCTTC. Encoded protein: CASSLAGTAYGYTF.

The chain has TRBV12-3 or TRBV12-4 and TRBJ2-5; 7 bases fit TRBD1. Trimming at V came to 6 bases and at J to 5 bases, leaving 9 bases not matched to a gene. This CDR3 has 14 residues. The CDR3 protein is CASSPTGFEETQYF. DNA for the CDR3: TGTGCCAGCAGCCCGACAGGGTTTGAGGAGACCCAGTACTTC.

This clonotype was observed a few times. The gene calls are TRBV2 and TRBJ2-5; tentative D call: TRBD2 (6 bases). Germline V gene data show CDR1 as SNHLY and CDR2 as FYNNEI. The CDR3 has 16 residues. V shed 4 bases and J shed 0 bases, with 15 bases lying between them. Here the CDR3 reads CASSVEGRAYQETQYF. As DNA, the CDR3 is TGTGCCAGCAGTGTGGAGGGCAGGGCGTACCAAGAGACCCAGTACTTC.

V and J are TRBV7-9 and TRBJ1-1; D gene uncertain. V lost 3 bases, J lost 4 bases, and 12 bases lay in between. Per germline, CDR1 SEHNR and CDR2 FQNEAQ (reference sequence). CDR3 size: 14 residues. CDR3 in amino acids: CASSFGEGSTEAFF. The DNA for the CDR3 is TGTGCCAGCAGCTTCGGGGAGGGATCCACTGAAGCTTTCTTT.

A few counts support this clonotype. The chain couples TRBV28 to TRBJ2-7; 7 bases fit TRBD1. The CDR3 extends over 11 amino acids. Trimming cost V 6 bases and J 6 bases; bases outside gene matches: 2. Germline V CDR1 and CDR2: MDHEN, SYDVKM. The CDR3 reads CASRRGPEQYV. CDR3 DNA: TGTGCCAGCAGGAGGGGGCCCGAGCAGTACGTC.